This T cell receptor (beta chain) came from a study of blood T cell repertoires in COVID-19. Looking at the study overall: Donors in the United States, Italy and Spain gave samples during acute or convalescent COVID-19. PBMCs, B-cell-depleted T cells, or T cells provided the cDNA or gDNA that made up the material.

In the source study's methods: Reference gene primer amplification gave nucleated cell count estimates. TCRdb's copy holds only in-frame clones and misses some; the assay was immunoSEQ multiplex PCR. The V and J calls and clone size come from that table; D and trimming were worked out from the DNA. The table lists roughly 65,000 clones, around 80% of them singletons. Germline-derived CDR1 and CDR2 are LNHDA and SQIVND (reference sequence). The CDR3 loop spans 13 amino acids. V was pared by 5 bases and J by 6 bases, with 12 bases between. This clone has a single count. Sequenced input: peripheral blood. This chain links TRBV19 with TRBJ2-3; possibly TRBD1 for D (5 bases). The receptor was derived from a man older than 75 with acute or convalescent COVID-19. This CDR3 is CASSVGRRDTQYF. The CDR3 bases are TGTGCCAGTAGTGTGGGGCGAAGGGATACGCAGTATTTT.